This T cell receptor beta chain was retrieved from a study of T cell responses to AZD1222 COVID-19 vaccine. This CDR3 spans 13 amino acids. Between the trimmed V and J ends, which lost 6 bases and 8 bases, there was a span of 11 bases. Germline V lookup: CDR1 KGHSH, CDR2 LQKENI. This table comes from immunoSEQ multiplex PCR, and its TCRdb copy is limited to in-frame clones, with some not included. The profile shows 85,000 to 100,000 clones, 70% to 85% of them singletons. This clonotype originated in an adult in good health. Material: peripheral blood, obtained on day 0 of AZD1222 vaccination. The chain employs TRBV18 and TRBJ1-6; D unclear. CDR3 bases: TGTGCCAGCTCTCGTACTATGGATTCACCCCTCCACTTT. This codes for CASSRTMDSPLHF.